Shown below are 28 T cell receptor beta chains from a single sample sequenced in a study of a mutant IDH1 vaccine in newly diagnosed glioma. For these TCRs, the target antigens are not known. The time point here: week 47, end of study. The study gave 300 ug of mutant IDH1 20-mer peptide per vaccine dose, with topical imiquimod. Sequencing used immunoSEQ multiplex PCR; TCRdb keeps in-frame clones, though not all of them. The sample has roughly 38,000 clones; 70% to 85% are singletons. The specimen was PBMCs, collected from a glioma patient whose treatment included an IDH1 peptide vaccine. The receptors were gathered from a man between 18 and 35 years old with glioma. Some clones in this sample may be carry-over from other donors' samples.

The chain links TRBV7-9 to TRBJ1-6; the D is unclear. The ends were cut back, 6 bases at V and 6 bases at J, with 9 bases in the middle. The CDR3 loop spans 13 amino acids. Germline CDR1 is SEHNR and CDR2 is FQNEAQ (reference sequence). The CDR3 loop reads CASRRDSNSPLHF. For the CDR3, the DNA is TGTGCCAGCAGACGGGATTCTAATTCACCCCTCCACTTT.

The V call is TRBV30, the J call TRBJ1-2; D remains ambiguous. This CDR3 contains 11 residues. V dropped 0 bases and J dropped 4 bases, with 3 bases sitting between them. Germline values: CDR1 GTSNPN, CDR2 SVGIG (reference sequence). The CDR3, as DNA: TGTGCCTGGAGTGTAAGCTATGGCTACACCTTC. This sequence encodes CAWSVSYGYTF.

V gene TRBV18 combines with J gene TRBJ2-2; 9 bases fit TRBD1. CDR3 length: 14 residues. Germline V gene sequence: CDR1 KGHSH, CDR2 LQKENI. V was clipped by 6 bases and J by 4 bases; unmatched bases: 3. CDR3: CASSDRGATGELFF. In nucleotides, the CDR3 is TGTGCCAGCTCGGACAGGGGAGCCACCGGGGAGCTGTTTTTT.

The V gene is TRBV18, the J gene TRBJ1-1; 9 bases fit TRBD1. Germline assignment: CDR1 KGHSH and CDR2 LQKENI. J lost 8 bases, V lost 4 bases, and 11 bases had no gene match. There are 15 residues in the CDR3. CDR3 sequence reads: CASSRTGQGVIEAFF. The CDR3 coding sequence is TGTGCCAGCTCACGGACGGGACAGGGTGTGATAGAAGCTTTCTTT. Combining the CDR3 with reference TRBV18 and TRBJ1-1 gives the whole variable domain NAGVMQNPRHLVRRRGQEARLRCSPMKGHSHVYWYRQLPEEGLKFMVYLQKENIIDESGMPKERFSAEFPKEGPSILRIQQVVRGDSAAYFCASSRTGQGVIEAFFGQGTRLTVV.

In DNA, the CDR3 is TGCGCCAGCAGCTTTCGGGAGCCTTACAATGAGCAGTTCTTC. Its translation is CASSFREPYNEQFF. The chain couples TRBV5-1 to TRBJ2-1; weak D call: TRBD2 (6 bases). The CDR3 totals 14 residues. Germline CDR1 SGHRS, CDR2 YFSETQ. V gave up 2 bases and J gave up 4 bases, with 10 bases separating them. The full variable domain, with the rest looked up from reference TRBV5-1 and TRBJ2-1, is KAGVTQTPRYLIKTRGQQVTLSCSPISGHRSVSWYQQTPGQGLQFLFEYFSETQRNKGNFPGRFSGRQFSNSRSEMNVSTLELGDSALYLCASSFREPYNEQFFGPGTRLTVL.

This clone came up once. The genes are TRBV19 and TRBJ1-1; D is ambiguous. Germline V gene sequence: CDR1 LNHDA, CDR2 SQIVND (reference sequence). The CDR3 has 16 residues. V shed 8 bases and J shed 4 bases, with 23 bases lying between them. Here the CDR3 reads CASQAGGTLSGTEAFF. CDR3 bases: TGTGCCAGTCAGGCAGGAGGAACCCTCTCGGGCACTGAAGCTTTCTTT.

The rearrangement joins TRBV19 to TRBJ1-5, with 8 bases lining up with TRBD1. Germline CDR1 and CDR2: LNHDA and SQIVND (reference sequence). The CDR3 extends over 15 amino acids. V lost 0 bases and J lost 6; bases outside the gene matches: 4. DNA of the CDR3: TGTGCCAGTAGTATAGATCAGGGGGCGGTTCAGCCCCAGCATTTT. This translates into CASSIDQGAVQPQHF.

This sequence joins TRBV7-9 and TRBJ2-7, with TRBD1 matching over 7 bases. The CDR3 totals 19 residues. Germline CDR1 reads SEHNR; CDR2 reads FQNEAQ (reference sequence). The junction had 18 bases not matched to a gene; V was cut back by 3 bases and J by 1 base. For the CDR3, the DNA is TGTGCCAGCAGCTTGACCCGGGACAGCGCCTCAGAGAAGTCCTACGAGCAGTACTTC. It is translated as CASSLTRDSASEKSYEQYF.

The V gene is TRBV5-4, the J gene TRBJ2-7; no firm D call. Germline-derived CDR1 and CDR2 are SGHNT and YYREEE (reference sequence). This CDR3 spans 15 amino acids. Trimming stripped 0 bases from V and 4 bases from J, with 14 bases between. This CDR3 is CASSLGQVGPYEQYF. CDR3 coding DNA: TGTGCCAGCAGCTTGGGCCAGGTCGGGCCTTACGAGCAGTACTTC.

The chain uses TRBV19 and TRBJ2-7, with 7 bases identical to TRBD1. Germline V gene data show CDR1 as LNHDA and CDR2 as SQIVND (reference sequence). V trimming: 1 base; J trimming: 2 bases; junction bases outside the gene matches: 5. CDR3 length equals 15 residues. The CDR3, as DNA: TGTGCCAGTAGTATAGCCCTGACAGGGACCTACGAGCAGTACTTC. This gives the protein CASSIALTGTYEQYF. The full variable domain, its missing parts supplied by reference TRBV19 and TRBJ2-7, is DGGITQSPKYLFRKEGQNVTLSCEQNLNHDAMYWYRQDPGQGLRLIYYSQIVNDFQKGDIAEGYSVSREKKESFPLTVTSAQKNPTAFYLCASSIALTGTYEQYFGPGTRLTVT.

The V gene is TRBV7-9, the J gene TRBJ2-1; possible D gene TRBD2, 7 bases. Trimming removed 2 bases from V and 6 bases from J, with 17 bases in between. This CDR3 has 16 residues. CDR1 SEHNR and CDR2 FQNEAQ come from the germline V gene (reference sequence). CDR3 in amino acids: CASSLWGAGALNEQFF. The CDR3 nucleotides read TGTGCCAGCAGCTTATGGGGGGCGGGGGCCCTCAATGAGCAGTTCTTC.

The chain joins TRBV29-1 to TRBJ2-1; no firm D call. V lost 4 bases and J 5 bases, leaving 3 bases between the germline ends. The germline V gene encodes CDR1 SQVTM and CDR2 ANQGSEA. The CDR3 covers 10 residues. The CDR3 reads CSVGDNEQFF. In nucleotides, the CDR3 is TGCAGCGTTGGGGACAATGAGCAGTTCTTC.

This clone showed up just a few times. This chain uses TRBV11-1 with TRBJ1-1; 9 nucleotides agree with TRBD1. The J segment lost 10 bases and the V segment lost 5 bases, leaving 8 bases of the junction unmatched. CDR3 length: 13 amino acids. Germline V gene data show CDR1 as SGHAT and CDR2 as FQDESV (reference sequence). The CDR3 sequence is CASSPDRGSRAFF. The CDR3 DNA follows: TGTGCCAGCAGCCCGGACAGGGGAAGTCGAGCTTTCTTT.

This clone was seen only once. The chain recombines TRBV6-1 with TRBJ1-5; unclear D gene. Trimming stripped 8 bases from V and 0 bases from J, with 11 bases between. Germline loops: CDR1 MNHNS, CDR2 SASEGT. The CDR3 extends over 14 amino acids. The CDR3 DNA reads as TGTGCCAGCTCGATCGGATATAGCAATCAGCCCCAGCATTTT. Residues: CASSIGYSNQPQHF.

The genes are TRBV6-1 and TRBJ1-2; possibly TRBD1 for D (6 bases). This CDR3 has 15 amino acids. V was trimmed by 0 bases and J by 3 bases, leaving 11 bases between them. CDR1 is MNHNS and CDR2 is SASEGT in the germline V gene. CDR3 protein: CASSEAGTTYYGYTF. The CDR3 DNA sequence: TGTGCCAGCAGTGAAGCGGGGACAACGTACTATGGCTACACCTTC.

The genes are TRBV7-2 and TRBJ1-3; D remains unclear. V dropped 2 bases and J dropped 2 bases, with 7 bases sitting between them. Germline-derived CDR1 and CDR2 are SGHTA and FQGNSA. The CDR3 length is 14 residues. The CDR3 reads CASSLMQAGNTIYF. Written as DNA, the CDR3 is TGTGCCAGCAGCTTAATGCAGGCTGGAAACACCATATATTTT. Supplemented by reference TRBV7-2 and TRBJ1-3, the full variable domain reads GAGVSQSPSNKVTEKGKDVELRCDPISGHTALYWYRQSLGQGLEFLIYFQGNSAPDKSGLPSDRFSAERTGGSVSTLTIQRTQQEDSAVYLCASSLMQAGNTIYFGEGSWLTVV.

The chain joins TRBV7-2 to TRBJ2-1, with 12 bases lining up with TRBD1. The germline CDR1 and CDR2 sequences are SGHTA and FQGNSA. CDR3 size: 17 residues. Trimming cost V 5 bases and J 0 bases; bases outside gene matches: 5. This chain's CDR3 is CASSRDRGLSSYNEQFF. DNA of the CDR3: TGTGCCAGCAGCCGGGACAGGGGGCTTAGCTCCTACAATGAGCAGTTCTTC.

J is TRBJ1-5 and V is TRBV5-1; D ambiguous. The CDR3 has 13 residues. Per the germline V gene, CDR1 is SGHRS and CDR2 is YFSETQ. Trimming pared 0 bases from V and 4 bases from J, leaving 5 bases between. CDR3 in amino acids: CASSLGKNQPQHF. In DNA, the CDR3 is TGCGCCAGCAGCTTGGGAAAGAATCAGCCCCAGCATTTT.

This chain joins TRBV18 and TRBJ1-1; D perhaps matches TRBD1 (6 bases). The CDR3 loop spans 15 amino acids. Per germline, CDR1 KGHSH and CDR2 LQKENI. V lost 3 bases, J lost 1 base, and 12 bases lay in between. The CDR3 sequence: CASSPTGHTNTEAFF. Here the CDR3 DNA reads TGTGCCAGCTCACCGACGGGACACACGAACACTGAAGCTTTCTTT.

The rearrangement links TRBV7-8 to TRBJ2-7, with 9 bases matching TRBD1. The germline gives CDR1 SGHVS, CDR2 FQNEAQ. J was trimmed by 3 bases and V by 5 bases; bases with no gene match: 17. The CDR3 consists of 18 residues. CDR3 loop: CASSDPGQGFFADYEQYF. DNA of the CDR3: TGTGCCAGCAGCGACCCGGGACAGGGATTTTTCGCCGACTACGAGCAGTACTTC. The full variable domain, in which reference TRBV7-8 and TRBJ2-7 provide the parts outside the CDR3, is GAGVSQSPRYKVAKRGQDVALRCDPISGHVSLFWYQQALGQGPEFLTYFQNEAQLDKSGLPSDRFFAERPEGSVSTLKIQRTQQEDSAVYLCASSDPGQGFFADYEQYFGPGTRLTVT.

V usage is TRBV9 and J usage is TRBJ2-2, with TRBD2 matching 9 bases. The ends lost 2 bases at V and 7 bases at J; junction bases unmatched: 3. The CDR3 extends over 14 amino acids. Germline CDR1 reads SGDLS; CDR2 reads YYNGEE. CDR3 sequence reads: CASSVIAGVGELFF. CDR3 coding DNA: TGTGCCAGCAGCGTGATAGCGGGAGTCGGGGAGCTGTTTTTT.

The chain carries TRBV4-3 and TRBJ2-5; 9 bases are a match to TRBD2. The CDR3 consists of 15 residues. After removal of 4 bases from V and 2 bases from J, the junction contained 5 bases not matched to a gene. Germline CDR1 and CDR2: LGHNA and YSLEER. The CDR3 DNA reads as TGCGCCAGCAGCCGTAGCGGGGGCCTTCAAGAGACCCAGTACTTC. Its translation is CASSRSGGLQETQYF.

The rearrangement joins TRBV11-3 to TRBJ1-1; D is perhaps TRBD1 (5 bases). Looked up from germline, CDR1 is SGHNT and CDR2 is YENEEA. The V end was cut by 1 base, the J end by 4 bases, with 13 bases between. The CDR3 totals 15 residues. This CDR3 is CASSLGAGGTTEAFF. The CDR3 bases are TGTGCCAGCAGCTTAGGGGCTGGGGGTACCACTGAAGCTTTCTTT.

The gene calls are TRBV27 and TRBJ2-1; D perhaps matches TRBD1 (7 bases). Germline CDR1 is MNHEY and CDR2 is SMNVEV (reference sequence). This CDR3 is 17 amino acids long. The germline V and J ends were trimmed by 5 bases and 3 bases, with 20 bases remaining between them. CDR3 DNA sequence: TGTGCCAGCAGTAGAAGCCAGACAGGGAGGTTCTACAATGAGCAGTTCTTC. Its translation is CASSRSQTGRFYNEQFF.

The chain joins TRBV7-9 to TRBJ2-7; possible D gene TRBD2, 5 bases. Germline lookup yields CDR1 SEHNR and CDR2 FQNEAQ (reference sequence). V gave up 3 bases and J gave up 3 bases, with 9 bases separating them. CDR3 length equals 13 residues. The CDR3 loop is CASSLRVDYEQYF. DNA for the CDR3: TGTGCCAGCAGCTTGAGGGTAGACTACGAGCAGTACTTC.

In this sample, this clone turned up a few times. The rearrangement links TRBV4-2 to TRBJ1-1, with 9 bases identical to TRBD1. The CDR3 is 15 residues long. Germline V gives CDR1 LGHNA, CDR2 YNFKEQ. The V segment lost 0 bases and the J segment 1 base; nucleotides outside the gene matches: 0. CDR3: CASSQEGQGNTEAFF. In DNA, the CDR3 is TGTGCCAGCAGCCAAGAGGGACAGGGGAACACTGAAGCTTTCTTT.

The rearrangement uses TRBV11-3 and TRBJ1-1; the D is unclear. Germline V gene lookup returns CDR1 SGHNT and CDR2 YENEEA. Trimming left V 3 bases short and J 1 base short, with 6 bases between. The CDR3 is made up of 13 amino acids. CDR3 sequence reads: CASSFQSNTEAFF. CDR3 nucleotides: TGTGCCAGCAGCTTCCAGTCGAACACTGAAGCTTTCTTT.

The chain couples TRBV7-9 to TRBJ1-6, with a possible D match to TRBD1 (5 bases). V lost 4 bases to trimming and J lost 7 bases, with 8 bases between them. CDR1 and CDR2 from the germline V gene are SEHNR and FQNEAQ (reference sequence). CDR3 length: 13 amino acids. The CDR3 here is CASSSGGNSPLHF. CDR3 coding DNA: TGTGCCAGCAGCTCCGGGGGGAATTCACCCCTCCACTTT.